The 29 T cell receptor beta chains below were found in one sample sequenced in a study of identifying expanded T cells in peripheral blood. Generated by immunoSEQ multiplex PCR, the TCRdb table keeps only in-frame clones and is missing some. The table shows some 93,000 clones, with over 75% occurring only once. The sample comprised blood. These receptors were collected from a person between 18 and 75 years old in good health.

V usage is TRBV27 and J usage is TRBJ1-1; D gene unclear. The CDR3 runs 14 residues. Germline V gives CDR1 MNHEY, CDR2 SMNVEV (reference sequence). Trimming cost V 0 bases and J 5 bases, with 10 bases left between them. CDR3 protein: CASSLSGRGTEAFF. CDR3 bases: TGTGCCAGCAGTTTATCAGGGAGAGGTACTGAAGCTTTCTTT.

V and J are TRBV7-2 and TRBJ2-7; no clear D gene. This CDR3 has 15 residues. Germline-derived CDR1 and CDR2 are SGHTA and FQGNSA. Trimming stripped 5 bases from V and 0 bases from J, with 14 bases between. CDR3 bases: TGTGCCAGCAGCCACCTGGGCAGGAGCTCCTACGAGCAGTACTTC. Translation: CASSHLGRSSYEQYF.

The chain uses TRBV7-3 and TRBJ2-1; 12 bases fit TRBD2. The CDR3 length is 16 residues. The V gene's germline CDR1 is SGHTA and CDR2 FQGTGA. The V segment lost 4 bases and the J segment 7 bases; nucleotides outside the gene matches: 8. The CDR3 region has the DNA TGTGCCAGCAGCTCCTCACTAGCGGGGGGCAGGAATGAGCAGTTCTTC. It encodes CASSSSLAGGRNEQFF.

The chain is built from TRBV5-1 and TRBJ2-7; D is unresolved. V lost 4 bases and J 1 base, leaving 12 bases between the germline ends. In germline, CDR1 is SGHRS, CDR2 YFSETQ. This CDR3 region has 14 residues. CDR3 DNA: TGCGCCAGCAGCACCTTCGGCGGATCCTACGAGCAGTACTTC. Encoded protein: CASSTFGGSYEQYF.

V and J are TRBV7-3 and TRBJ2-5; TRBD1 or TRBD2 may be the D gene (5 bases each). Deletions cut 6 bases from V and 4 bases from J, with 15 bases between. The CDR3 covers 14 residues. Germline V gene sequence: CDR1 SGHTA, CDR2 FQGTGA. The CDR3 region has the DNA TGTGCCAGCAGTCTCGACGGGGCCGGAGAGACCCAGTACTTC. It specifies CASSLDGAGETQYF.

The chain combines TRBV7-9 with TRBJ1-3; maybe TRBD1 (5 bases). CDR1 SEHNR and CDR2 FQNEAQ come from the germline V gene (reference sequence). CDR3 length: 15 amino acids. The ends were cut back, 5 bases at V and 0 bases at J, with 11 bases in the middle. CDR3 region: CASSPDSFSGNTIYF. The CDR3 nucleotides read TGTGCCAGCAGCCCTGACAGCTTCTCTGGAAACACCATATATTTT.

The CDR3 nucleotides read TGTGCCAGCAGCAAAATACAGGGGAGCATCTATGGCTACACCTTC. This encodes CASSKIQGSIYGYTF. The chain recombines TRBV5-6 with TRBJ1-2; 7 bases are shared with TRBD1. Losses at the gene ends were 4 bases for V and 4 bases for J; bases not matched to a gene: 10. The CDR3 is made up of 15 amino acids. From germline, CDR1 is SGHDT and CDR2 YYEEEE. The full variable domain, with the rest looked up from reference TRBV5-6 and TRBJ1-2, is DAGVTQSPTHLIKTRGQQVTLRCSPKSGHDTVSWYQQALGQGPQFIFQYYEEEERQRGNFPDRFSGHQFPNYSSELNVNALLLGDSALYLCASSKIQGSIYGYTFGSGTRLTVV.

In nucleotides, the CDR3 is TGTGCCAGTAGTACGGGACAGGGGGTAACCGGGGAGCTGTTTTTT. This sequence encodes CASSTGQGVTGELFF. The rearrangement joins TRBV19 to TRBJ2-2; TRBD1 matches at 11 bases. V gave up 4 bases and J gave up 5 bases; unmatched junction bases: 3. The CDR3 consists of 15 residues. Germline loops: CDR1 LNHDA, CDR2 SQIVND (reference sequence).

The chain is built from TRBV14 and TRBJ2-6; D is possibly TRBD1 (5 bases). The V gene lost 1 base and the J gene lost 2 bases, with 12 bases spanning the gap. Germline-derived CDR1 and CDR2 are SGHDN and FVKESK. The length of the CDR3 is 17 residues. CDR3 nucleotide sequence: TGTGCCAGCAGCCAAGCTTCAGGGATCCCTGGGGCCAACGTCCTGACTTTC. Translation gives CASSQASGIPGANVLTF.

The CDR3 coding sequence is TGCGCCAGCAGCCAAGAAGGCGTCGGGACTCCGAGAAACACCATATATTTT. Translating it yields CASSQEGVGTPRNTIYF. The chain uses TRBV4-3 and TRBJ1-3; possibly TRBD1 for D (5 bases). Between the trimmed V and J ends, which lost 0 bases and 5 bases, there was a span of 17 bases. CDR1 LGHNA and CDR2 YSLEER come from the germline V gene. There are 17 residues in the CDR3.

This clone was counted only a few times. CDR3 in DNA: TGTGCCAGCAGTGGGAGGGGGCTCGGGGCCAACGTCCTGACTTTC. Amino acids: CASSGRGLGANVLTF. The gene calls are TRBV6-1 and TRBJ2-6, with a tentative D call TRBD1 (7 bases). Trimming stripped 4 bases from V and 4 bases from J, with 11 bases between. Germline CDR1 is MNHNS and CDR2 is SASEGT. This CDR3 contains 15 residues.

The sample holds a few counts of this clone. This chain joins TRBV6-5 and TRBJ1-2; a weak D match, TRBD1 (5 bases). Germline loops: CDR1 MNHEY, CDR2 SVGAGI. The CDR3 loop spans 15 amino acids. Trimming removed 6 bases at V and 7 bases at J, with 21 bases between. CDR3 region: CASRPSSGTRGGYTF. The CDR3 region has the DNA TGTGCCAGCAGGCCATCTTCAGGGACTAGGGGTGGCTACACCTTC.

This CDR3 reads CASSPGVAGNYGYTF. The DNA of the CDR3 is TGTGCCAGCAGCCCCGGCGTGGCAGGGAACTATGGCTACACCTTC. This chain uses TRBV11-2 with TRBJ1-2; the D gene is possibly TRBD1 (5 bases). CDR3 size: 15 residues. Trimming shortened V by 5 bases and J by 2 bases, and 15 bases separated the two germline ends. CDR1 is SGHAT and CDR2 is FQNNGV in the germline V gene.

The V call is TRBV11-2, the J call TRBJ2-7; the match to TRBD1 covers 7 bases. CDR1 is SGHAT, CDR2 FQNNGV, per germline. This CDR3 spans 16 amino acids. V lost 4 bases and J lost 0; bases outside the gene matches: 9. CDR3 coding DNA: TGTGCCAGCAGCTCAGACAGGGTTTGGAGCTCCTACGAGCAGTACTTC. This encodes CASSSDRVWSSYEQYF.

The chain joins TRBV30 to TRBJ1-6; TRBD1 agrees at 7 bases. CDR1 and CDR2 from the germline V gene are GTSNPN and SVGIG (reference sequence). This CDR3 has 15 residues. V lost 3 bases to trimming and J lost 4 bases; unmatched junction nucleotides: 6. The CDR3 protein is CAWSARGGYNSPLHF. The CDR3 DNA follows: TGTGCCTGGAGCGCCAGGGGGGGGTATAATTCACCCCTCCACTTT.

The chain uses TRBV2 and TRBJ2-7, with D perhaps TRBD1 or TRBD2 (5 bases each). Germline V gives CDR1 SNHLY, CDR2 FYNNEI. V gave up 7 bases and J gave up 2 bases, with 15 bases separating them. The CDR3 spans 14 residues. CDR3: CASTLRGSTYEQYF. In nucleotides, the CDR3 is TGTGCCAGCACCCTGAGGGGCTCTACCTACGAGCAGTACTTC.

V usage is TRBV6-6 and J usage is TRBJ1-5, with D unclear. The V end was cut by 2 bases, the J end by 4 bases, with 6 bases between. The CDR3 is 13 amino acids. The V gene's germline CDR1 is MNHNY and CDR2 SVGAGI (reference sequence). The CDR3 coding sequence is TGTGCCAGCAGTTACAGGGATAATCAGCCCCAGCATTTT. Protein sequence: CASSYRDNQPQHF.

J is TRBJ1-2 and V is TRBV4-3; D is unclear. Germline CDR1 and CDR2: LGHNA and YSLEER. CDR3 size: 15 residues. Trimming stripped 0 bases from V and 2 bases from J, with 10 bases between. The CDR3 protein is CASSQDQPANYGYTF. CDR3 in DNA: TGCGCCAGCAGCCAAGATCAGCCAGCCAACTATGGCTACACCTTC.

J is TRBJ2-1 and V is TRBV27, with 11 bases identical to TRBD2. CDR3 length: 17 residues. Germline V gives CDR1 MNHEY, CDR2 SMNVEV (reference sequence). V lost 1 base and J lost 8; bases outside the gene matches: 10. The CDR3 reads CASSLFAGLAGGYEQFF. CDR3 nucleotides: TGTGCCAGCAGTTTATTCGCGGGTCTAGCGGGGGGATATGAGCAGTTCTTC.

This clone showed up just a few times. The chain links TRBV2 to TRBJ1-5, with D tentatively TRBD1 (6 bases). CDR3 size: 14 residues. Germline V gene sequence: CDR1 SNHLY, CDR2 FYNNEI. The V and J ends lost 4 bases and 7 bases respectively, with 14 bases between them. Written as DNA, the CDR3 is TGTGCCAGCAGTGGTGACAGGAGTTACCAGCCCCAGCATTTT. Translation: CASSGDRSYQPQHF. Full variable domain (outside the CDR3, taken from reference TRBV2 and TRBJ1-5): EPEVTQTPSHQVTQMGQEVILRCVPISNHLYFYWYRQILGQKVEFLVSFYNNEISEKSEIFDDQFSVERPDGSNFTLKIRSTKLEDSAMYFCASSGDRSYQPQHFGDGTRLSIL.

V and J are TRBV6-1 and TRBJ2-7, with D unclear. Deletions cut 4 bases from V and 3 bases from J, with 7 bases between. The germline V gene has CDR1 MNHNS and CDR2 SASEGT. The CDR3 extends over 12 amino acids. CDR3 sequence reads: CASSALGYEQYF. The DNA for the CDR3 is TGTGCCAGCAGTGCTTTAGGCTACGAGCAGTACTTC.

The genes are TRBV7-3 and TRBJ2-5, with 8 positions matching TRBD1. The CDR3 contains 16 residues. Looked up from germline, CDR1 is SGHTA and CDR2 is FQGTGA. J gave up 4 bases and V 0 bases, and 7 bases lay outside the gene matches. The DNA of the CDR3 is TGTGCCAGCAGCTTAACCCCAGGGGGCTTCGGAGAGACCCAGTACTTC. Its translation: CASSLTPGGFGETQYF. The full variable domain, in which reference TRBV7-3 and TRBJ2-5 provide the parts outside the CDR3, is GAGVSQTPSNKVTEKGKYVELRCDPISGHTALYWYRQSLGQGPEFLIYFQGTGAADDSGLPNDRFFAVRPEGSVSTLKIQRTERGDSAVYLCASSLTPGGFGETQYFGPGTRLLVL.

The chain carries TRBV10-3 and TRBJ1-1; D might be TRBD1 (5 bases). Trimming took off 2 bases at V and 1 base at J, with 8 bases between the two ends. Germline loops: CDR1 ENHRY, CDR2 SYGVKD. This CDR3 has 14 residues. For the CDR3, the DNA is TGTGCCATCAGTGAGGGGACTGGGAACACTGAAGCTTTCTTT. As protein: CAISEGTGNTEAFF.

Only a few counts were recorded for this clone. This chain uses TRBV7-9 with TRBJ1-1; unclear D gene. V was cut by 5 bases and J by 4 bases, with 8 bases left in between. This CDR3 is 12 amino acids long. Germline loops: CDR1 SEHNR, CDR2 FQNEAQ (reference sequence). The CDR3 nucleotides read TGTGCCAGCAGCGGAGGTGGCACTGAAGCTTTCTTT. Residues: CASSGGGTEAFF.

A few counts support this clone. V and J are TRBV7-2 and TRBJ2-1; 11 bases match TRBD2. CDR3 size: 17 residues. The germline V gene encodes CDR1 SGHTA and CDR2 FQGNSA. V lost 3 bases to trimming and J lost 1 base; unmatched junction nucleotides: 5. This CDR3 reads CASSFASGRSSYNEQFF. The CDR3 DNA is TGTGCCAGCAGCTTTGCTAGCGGGAGGTCATCCTACAATGAGCAGTTCTTC.

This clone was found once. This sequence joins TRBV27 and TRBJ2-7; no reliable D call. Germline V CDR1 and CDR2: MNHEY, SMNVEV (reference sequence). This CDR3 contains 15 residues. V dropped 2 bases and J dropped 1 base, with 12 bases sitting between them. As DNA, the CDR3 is TGTGCCAGCAGTTTAAGTGGCAGGTGGTCCTACGAGCAGTACTTC. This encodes CASSLSGRWSYEQYF.

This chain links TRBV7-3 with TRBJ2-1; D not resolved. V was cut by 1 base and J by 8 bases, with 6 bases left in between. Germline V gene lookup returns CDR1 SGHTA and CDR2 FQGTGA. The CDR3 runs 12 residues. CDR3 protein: CASSLNGYEQFF. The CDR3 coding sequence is TGTGCCAGCAGCTTAAACGGGTATGAGCAGTTCTTC.

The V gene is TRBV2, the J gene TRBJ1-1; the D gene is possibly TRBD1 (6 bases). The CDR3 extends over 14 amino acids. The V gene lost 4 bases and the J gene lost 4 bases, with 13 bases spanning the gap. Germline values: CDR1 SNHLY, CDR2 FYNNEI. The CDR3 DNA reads TGTGCCAGCAGTGGTCAGGGGCAGGGCACTGAAGCTTTCTTT. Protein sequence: CASSGQGQGTEAFF. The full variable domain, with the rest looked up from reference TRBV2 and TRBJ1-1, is EPEVTQTPSHQVTQMGQEVILRCVPISNHLYFYWYRQILGQKVEFLVSFYNNEISEKSEIFDDQFSVERPDGSNFTLKIRSTKLEDSAMYFCASSGQGQGTEAFFGQGTRLTVV.

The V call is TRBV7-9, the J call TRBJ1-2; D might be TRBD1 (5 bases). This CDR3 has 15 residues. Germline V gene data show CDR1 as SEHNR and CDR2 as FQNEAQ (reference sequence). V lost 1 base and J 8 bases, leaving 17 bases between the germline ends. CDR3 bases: TGTGCCAGCAGCTTAGGGTGGGGGACTTTTCGGGGCTACACCTTC. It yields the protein CASSLGWGTFRGYTF.